This entry is about one T cell receptor beta chain. This clone has more than one count but fewer than ten. The specificity of this receptor is unknown. Base qualities are not recorded, but no much larger clone differs from it by a single base. The library was obtained by the immunoSEQ multiplex PCR assay. For TCR sequencing, RNA was extracted from every sample and reverse transcribed into cDNA to serve as template. First-strand cDNA was synthesized using SuperScript III with a 2:1 mix of oligo-dT and random hexamers. Amplification bias was assessed with a synthetic immune receptor repertoire, and residual bias was removed computationally. Under the source paper's analysis protocol: Raw reads were preprocessed for error removal, and CDR3 was defined according to IMGT conventions as running from the conserved cysteine to phenylalanine. Clonality was calculated as 1 minus Shannon entropy normalized by log2 of the number of productive unique TCRs. Whether scalp clones were CD4 or CD8 was inferred by matching scalp TCRbeta sequences against CD4 and CD8 repertoires sorted from blood. Here the immuneACCESS table is served through TCRdb, limited to in-frame sequences with V and J called. Missing clones are a known gap in these copies; in checked studies unresolved V genes cover under half, and the rest lacks a known reason. Clonal size and the V and J genes are those of that table, whereas D and trimming came from the DNA. This sample is represented by some 150,000 clones; 40% to 65% of them were singletons. The ten largest clones take up 19% of the sample.

In the paper's terms, the time point label means: baseline before oral tofacitinib. Peripheral blood and lesional scalp punch biopsies were obtained from patients with alopecia areata. PBMCs were separated by density centrifugation and stained for CD3, CD4 and CD8, after which CD4+ and CD8+ T cells were sorted on a FACSAria. The source of the sample is a study of CD8+ T cells in alopecia areata (dated by TCRdb to the late 2010s). About the study as a whole: The treated patients, all with moderate-to-severe alopecia areata, were enrolled in an open-label pilot trial of oral tofacitinib given at 5 to 10 mg twice daily. Human TCRbeta sequencing covered scalp tissue and sorted CD4+ and CD8+ peripheral blood T cells from patchy and totalis/universalis alopecia areata patients and healthy controls. To study T cell clonal expansion in alopecia areata, the researchers applied high-throughput TCRbeta sequencing to both the C3H/HeJ mouse model and human patients. RNA came from the PAXgene miRNA kit for fixed scalp, the miRNeasy kit for PBMCs, and the RNeasy kit for mouse skin. immunoSEQ multiplex PCR using 35 Vbeta forward primers and 13 Jbeta reverse primers was used to amplify TCRbeta CDR3 regions. Clonality in the scalp was compared among normal scalp (n=4), patchy alopecia areata scalp (n=8), and alopecia totalis/universalis scalp (n=8). Patients received tofacitinib for 6 to 18 months and were then followed off drug for 6 months to check for delayed response and recurrence. Biopsies were taken from tofacitinib-treated patients at baseline and at 4 and 24 weeks of treatment, and a later scalp biopsy was taken in several of the tofacitinib-treated patients.

For CDR1 and CDR2, the germline V gene (reference sequence) lists GTSNPN and SVGIG. From cysteine to phenylalanine, the CDR3 is 12 amino acids long. The only DNA kept is the CDR3, 36 bases in frame from the first base. V loses 2 bases, J loses 5 bases, and the germline ends lie 9 bases apart. The paper as a whole reports these results and caveats: Compared with normal scalp, lesional scalp, particularly in alopecia totalis/universalis, had higher clonality and more expanded CD8+ clones, which suggests antigenic drive. Resident alphabeta T cells in normal human skin are also sequenced, complicating scalp TCR repertoire analysis, unlike mouse skin dominated by gammadelta T cells. Shared TCR sequences between patients were less evident than in mice, which may be partly attributable to HLA diversity in the patient population.

This sequence uses TRBV30 and TRBJ1-1; confidence is insufficient to name the D gene. Sequenced here: CD8+ T cells sorted from blood, sampled at week 0. This receptor was obtained from a human donor with alopecia areata. The sequenced DNA is TGTGCCTGGAGTAGTGTGGGAACTGAAGCTTTCTTT. Its amino acids are CAWSSVGTEAFF.